The 13 T cell receptor beta chains below all came from one sample that was sequenced in a study of cytomegalovirus exposure and HLA in healthy donors. PCR involved 60 Vbeta and 13 Jbeta primers. Libraries were prepared by immunoSEQ multiplex PCR; TCRdb keeps only in-frame clonotypes and omits some of them. The sample lists about 120,000 clones, about 76% occurring once. The sample consisted of PBMCs. These TCRs come from a man between 60 and 75 years old in good health and CMV-seropositive.

The J gene is TRBJ2-5, the V gene TRBV5-1, with D perhaps matching TRBD2 (5 bases). The ends were cut back, 4 bases at V and 2 bases at J, with 15 bases in the middle. The CDR3 covers 15 residues. The germline CDR1 and CDR2 sequences are SGHRS and YFSETQ. The CDR3 reads CASSPGEFPQETQYF. CDR3 nucleotides: TGCGCCAGCAGCCCCGGGGAGTTCCCTCAAGAGACCCAGTACTTC.

The genes are TRBV2 and TRBJ1-5, with D tentatively TRBD1 (5 bases). V gave up 2 bases and J gave up 6 bases, with 11 bases separating them. This CDR3 is 14 amino acids long. Germline assignment: CDR1 SNHLY and CDR2 FYNNEI. The CDR3 nucleotides are TGTGCCAGCAGTGAACAGGGCTCCGGTCAGCCCCAGCATTTT. As protein: CASSEQGSGQPQHF.

The CDR3 DNA is TGTGCCAGCAGCGTACCGCGCGATGGGGGGGGGCCTTACAATGAGCAGTTCTTC. Its protein is CASSVPRDGGGPYNEQFF. V is TRBV9 and J is TRBJ2-1; a weak D match, TRBD2 (7 bases). Trimming cost V 1 base and J 4 bases, with 21 bases left between them. CDR3 length equals 18 residues. In germline, CDR1 is SGDLS, CDR2 YYNGEE.

The chain employs TRBV10-2 and TRBJ1-3; 7 nucleotides match TRBD1. The ends lost 5 bases at V and 3 bases at J; junction bases unmatched: 4. Germline CDR1 reads WSHSY; CDR2 reads SAAADI. This CDR3 region has 14 residues. Written as DNA, the CDR3 is TGCGCCAGCAGTAGGGGGCTGGATGGAAACACCATATATTTT. Translating gives CASSRGLDGNTIYF.

This clone was found once. The chain is built from TRBV28 and TRBJ2-7; maybe TRBD1 (6 bases). In germline, CDR1 is MDHEN, CDR2 SYDVKM. Trimming stripped 4 bases from V and 3 bases from J, with 19 bases between. The CDR3 has 16 amino acids. In DNA, the CDR3 is TGTGCCAGCAGTTCATCAAAAGCAGGGGAGAACTACGAGCAGTACTTC. This sequence encodes CASSSSKAGENYEQYF.

The chain employs TRBV7-6 and TRBJ1-3, with a tentative D call TRBD1 (6 bases). Germline lookup yields CDR1 SGHVS and CDR2 FNYEAQ. The CDR3 runs to 18 residues. V lost 2 bases and J lost 0, with 17 bases in between. CDR3 nucleotide sequence: TGTGCCAGCAGCTTACATCGGGGGGCGACTGACTCTGGAAACACCATATATTTT. Translation gives CASSLHRGATDSGNTIYF.

This clone was picked up one time. The chain is built from TRBV5-1 and TRBJ2-3, with a tentative D call TRBD1 (5 bases). V dropped 0 bases and J dropped 6 bases, with 11 bases sitting between them. The CDR3 is 14 residues long. CDR1 and CDR2 (germline): SGHRS, YFSETQ. The CDR3 loop is CASSLGGARDTQYF. CDR3 bases: TGCGCCAGCAGCTTGGGTGGGGCGAGGGATACGCAGTATTTT.

This chain uses TRBV19 with TRBJ2-2; a possible D gene is TRBD1 (6 bases). This CDR3 is built from 14 residues. Trimming left V 7 bases short and J 5 bases short, with 14 bases between. Germline V CDR1 and CDR2: LNHDA, SQIVND (reference sequence). CDR3 residues: CASTHGGATGELFF. CDR3 bases: TGTGCCAGTACCCATGGGGGCGCGACCGGGGAGCTGTTTTTT.

This clone occurred once. Distinct nucleotide sequences in the sample also encode this CDR3. The chain employs TRBV5-1 and TRBJ1-6; perhaps TRBD1 as D (5 bases). V lost 3 bases and J lost 5, with 9 bases in between. Germline V gives CDR1 SGHRS, CDR2 YFSETQ. There are 14 residues in the CDR3. CDR3 in DNA: TGCGCCAGCAGCTCAGGGATTAATAATTCACCCCTCCACTTT. Translated: CASSSGINNSPLHF.

This chain links TRBV6-1 with TRBJ1-1; tentative D call: TRBD1 (5 bases). The CDR3 runs to 14 residues. Germline V lookup: CDR1 MNHNS, CDR2 SASEGT. V was trimmed by 4 bases and J by 0 bases, leaving 9 bases between them. CDR3 sequence: CASSVQAMNTEAFF. In nucleotides, the CDR3 is TGTGCCAGCAGTGTACAGGCGATGAACACTGAAGCTTTCTTT.

The chain links TRBV5-1 to TRBJ1-2; D may be TRBD1 (6 bases). V was cut by 1 base and J by 0 bases, with 13 bases left in between. CDR3 length equals 16 residues. Germline loops: CDR1 SGHRS, CDR2 YFSETQ. CDR3 loop: CASSLSPGEANYGYTF. CDR3 in DNA: TGCGCCAGCAGCTTGAGTCCAGGGGAAGCTAACTATGGCTACACCTTC. The full variable domain, in which reference TRBV5-1 and TRBJ1-2 provide the parts outside the CDR3, is KAGVTQTPRYLIKTRGQQVTLSCSPISGHRSVSWYQQTPGQGLQFLFEYFSETQRNKGNFPGRFSGRQFSNSRSEMNVSTLELGDSALYLCASSLSPGEANYGYTFGSGTRLTVV.

The genes are TRBV29-1 and TRBJ1-1; D unclear. The V end was cut by 5 bases, the J end by 4 bases, with 14 bases between. Germline assignment: CDR1 SQVTM and CDR2 ANQGSEA. The CDR3 has 13 residues. The chain's CDR3 is CSVTRDATTEAFF. CDR3 nucleotide sequence: TGCAGCGTTACGAGGGATGCGACCACTGAAGCTTTCTTT.

This clone has a handful of counts. The chain carries TRBV5-8 and TRBJ1-2; D is possibly TRBD1 (5 bases). Trimming shortened V by 1 base and J by 4 bases, and 11 bases separated the two germline ends. Germline V lookup: CDR1 SGHTS, CDR2 YDEGEE. This CDR3 has 14 amino acids. The CDR3 sequence: CASSLQEGSYGYTF. In DNA, the CDR3 is TGTGCCAGCAGCTTGCAGGAGGGGTCCTATGGCTACACCTTC.